This record concerns one T cell receptor (beta chain) sequence. Its antigen remains unknown. These data belong to a study of cytomegalovirus exposure and HLA in healthy donors. Study-wide background: HLA-typed donors contributed some 85 million unique TCRs, which were held in an early data release. Study-wide points: In an earlier analysis, most TCR beta V segments were productive about 90% or about 30% of the time. Within a later analysis, the majority of CMV-associated TCR beta chains appeared HLA-restricted. Testing in vitro showed three CMV-associated chains specific for CMV antigens.

It was with 60 Vbeta and 13 Jbeta primers that the PCR ran. Here immunoSEQ multiplex PCR was the method, and the copy in TCRdb shows in-frame clones only, minus some. This sample has about 160,000 clones; under 90% occur once, and the top ten carry less than 2%. The CDR3 is 13 residues long. V was pared by 8 bases and J by 10 bases, with 20 bases between. The germline V gene has CDR1 MDHEN and CDR2 SYDVKM. The chain is built from TRBV28 and TRBJ1-1; D uncertain. This TCR came from a man aged 18-30 years in good health and CMV-seronegative. The source material was PBMCs. The CDR3, as DNA: TGTGCCAGCTCCCCTCCCCCCAGAGGAGGAGCTTTCTTT. Residues: CASSPPPRGGAFF.